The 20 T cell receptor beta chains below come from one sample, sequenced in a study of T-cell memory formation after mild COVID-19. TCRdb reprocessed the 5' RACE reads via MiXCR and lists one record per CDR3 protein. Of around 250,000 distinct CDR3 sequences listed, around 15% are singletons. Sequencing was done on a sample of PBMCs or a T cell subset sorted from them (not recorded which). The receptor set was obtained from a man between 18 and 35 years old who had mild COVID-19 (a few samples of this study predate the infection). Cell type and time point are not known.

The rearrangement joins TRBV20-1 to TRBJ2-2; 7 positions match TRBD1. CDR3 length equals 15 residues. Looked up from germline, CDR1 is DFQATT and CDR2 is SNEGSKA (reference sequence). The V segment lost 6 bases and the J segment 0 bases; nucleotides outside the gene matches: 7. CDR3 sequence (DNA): TGCAGTGCCCGAAACAGGGGTCCGAACACCGGGGAGCTGTTTTTT. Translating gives CSARNRGPNTGELFF.

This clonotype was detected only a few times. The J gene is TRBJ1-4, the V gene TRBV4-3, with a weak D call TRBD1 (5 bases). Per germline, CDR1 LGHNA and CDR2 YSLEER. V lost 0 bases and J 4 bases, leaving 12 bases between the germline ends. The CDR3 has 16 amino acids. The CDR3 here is CASSQDKGPHNEKLFF. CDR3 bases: TGCGCCAGCAGCCAAGATAAGGGGCCACATAATGAAAAACTGTTTTTT.

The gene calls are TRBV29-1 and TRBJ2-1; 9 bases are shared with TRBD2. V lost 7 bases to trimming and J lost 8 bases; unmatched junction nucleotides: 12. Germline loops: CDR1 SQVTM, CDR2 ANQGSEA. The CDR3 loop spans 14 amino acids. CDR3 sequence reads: CSGRGASGVHEQFF. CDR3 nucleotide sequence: TGCAGCGGCCGGGGGGCTAGCGGGGTGCATGAGCAGTTCTTC.

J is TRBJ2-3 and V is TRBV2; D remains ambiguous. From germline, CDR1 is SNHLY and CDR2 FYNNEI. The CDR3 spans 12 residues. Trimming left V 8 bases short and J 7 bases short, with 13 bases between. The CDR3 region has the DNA TGTGCCAGCCCCCCCGAACTGAATACGCAGTATTTT. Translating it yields CASPPELNTQYF.

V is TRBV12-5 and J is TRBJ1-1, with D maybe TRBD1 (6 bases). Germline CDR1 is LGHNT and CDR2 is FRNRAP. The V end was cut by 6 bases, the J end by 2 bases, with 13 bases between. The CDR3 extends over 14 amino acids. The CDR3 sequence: CASGSSGANTEAFF. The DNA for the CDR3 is TGTGCTAGTGGCTCATCAGGGGCTAACACTGAAGCTTTCTTT. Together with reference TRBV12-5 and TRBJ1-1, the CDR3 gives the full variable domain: DARVTQTPRHKVTEMGQEVTMRCQPILGHNTVFWYRQTMMQGLELLAYFRNRAPLDDSGMPKDRFSAEMPDATLATLKIQPSEPRDSAVYFCASGSSGANTEAFFGQGTRLTVV.

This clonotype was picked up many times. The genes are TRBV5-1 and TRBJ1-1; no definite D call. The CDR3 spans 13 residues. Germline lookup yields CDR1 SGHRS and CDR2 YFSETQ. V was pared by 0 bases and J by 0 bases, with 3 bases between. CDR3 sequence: CASSLVMNTEAFF. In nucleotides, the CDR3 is TGCGCCAGCAGCTTGGTTATGAACACTGAAGCTTTCTTT. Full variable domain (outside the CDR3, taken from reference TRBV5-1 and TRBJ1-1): KAGVTQTPRYLIKTRGQQVTLSCSPISGHRSVSWYQQTPGQGLQFLFEYFSETQRNKGNFPGRFSGRQFSNSRSEMNVSTLELGDSALYLCASSLVMNTEAFFGQGTRLTVV.

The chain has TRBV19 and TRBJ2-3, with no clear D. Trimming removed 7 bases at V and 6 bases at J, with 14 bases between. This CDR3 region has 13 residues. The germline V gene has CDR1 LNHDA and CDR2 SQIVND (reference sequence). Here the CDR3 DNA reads TGTGCCAGTACCCGGACCCTCGCGGATACGCAGTATTTT. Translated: CASTRTLADTQYF.

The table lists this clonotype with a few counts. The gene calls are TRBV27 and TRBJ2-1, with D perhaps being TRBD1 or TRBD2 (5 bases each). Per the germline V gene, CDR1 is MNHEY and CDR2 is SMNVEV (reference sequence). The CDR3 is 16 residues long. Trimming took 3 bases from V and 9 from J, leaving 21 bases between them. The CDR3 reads CASSFAGIVPRGEQFF. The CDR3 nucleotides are TGTGCCAGCAGTTTCGCAGGGATTGTCCCTCGGGGTGAGCAGTTCTTC.

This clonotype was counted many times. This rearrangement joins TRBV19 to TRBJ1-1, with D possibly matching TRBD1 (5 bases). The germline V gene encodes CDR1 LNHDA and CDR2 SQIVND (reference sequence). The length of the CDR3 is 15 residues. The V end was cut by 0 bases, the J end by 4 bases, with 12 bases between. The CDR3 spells CASSIDTGGPTEAFF. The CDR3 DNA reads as TGTGCCAGTAGTATAGATACAGGAGGCCCCACTGAAGCTTTCTTT.

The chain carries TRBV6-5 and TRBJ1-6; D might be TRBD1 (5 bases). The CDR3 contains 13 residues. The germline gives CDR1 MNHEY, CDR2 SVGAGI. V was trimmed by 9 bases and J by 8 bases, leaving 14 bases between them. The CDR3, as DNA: TGTGCCAGTTGGGGACGTACAGATTCACCCCTCCACTTT. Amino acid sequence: CASWGRTDSPLHF.

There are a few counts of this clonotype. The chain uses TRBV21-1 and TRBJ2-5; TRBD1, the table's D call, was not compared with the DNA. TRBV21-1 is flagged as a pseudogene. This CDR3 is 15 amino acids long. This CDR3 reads CASSRGQGRGETQYF. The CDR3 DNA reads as TGTGCCAGCAGCCGGGGGCAGGGTAGGGGAGAGACCCAGTACTTC.

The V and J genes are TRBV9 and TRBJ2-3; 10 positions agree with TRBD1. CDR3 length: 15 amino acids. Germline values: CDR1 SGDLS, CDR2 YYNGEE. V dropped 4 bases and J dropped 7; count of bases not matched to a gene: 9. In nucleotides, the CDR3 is TGTGCCAGCAGCCCCTGGGACAGGGGACCCTATACGCAGTATTTT. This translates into CASSPWDRGPYTQYF.

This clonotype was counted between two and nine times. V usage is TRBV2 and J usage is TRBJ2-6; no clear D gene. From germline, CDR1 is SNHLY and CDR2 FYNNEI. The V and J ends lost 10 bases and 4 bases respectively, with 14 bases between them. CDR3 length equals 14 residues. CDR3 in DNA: TGTGCCACCCGACGTCTTCGAGGGGCCAACGTCCTGACTTTC. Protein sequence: CATRRLRGANVLTF.

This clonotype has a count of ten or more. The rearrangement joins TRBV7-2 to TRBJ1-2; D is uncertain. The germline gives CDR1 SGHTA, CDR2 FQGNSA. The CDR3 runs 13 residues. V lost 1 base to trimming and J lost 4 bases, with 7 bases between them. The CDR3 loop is CASSLGYGYGYTF. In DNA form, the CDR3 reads TGTGCCAGCAGCTTAGGGTACGGCTATGGCTACACCTTC.

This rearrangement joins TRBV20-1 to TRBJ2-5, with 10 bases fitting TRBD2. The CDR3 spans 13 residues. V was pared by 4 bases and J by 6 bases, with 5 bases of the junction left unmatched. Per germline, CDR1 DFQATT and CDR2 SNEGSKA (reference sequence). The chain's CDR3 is CSAILAGVQTQYF. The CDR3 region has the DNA TGCAGTGCTATCCTAGCGGGGGTACAGACCCAGTACTTC.

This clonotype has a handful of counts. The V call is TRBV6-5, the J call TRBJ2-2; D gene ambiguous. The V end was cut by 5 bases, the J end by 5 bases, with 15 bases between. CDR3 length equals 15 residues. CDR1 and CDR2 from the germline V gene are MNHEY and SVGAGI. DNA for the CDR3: TGTGCCAGCAGTGTCCAGGAAGTAAGGACCGGGGAGCTGTTTTTT. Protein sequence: CASSVQEVRTGELFF.

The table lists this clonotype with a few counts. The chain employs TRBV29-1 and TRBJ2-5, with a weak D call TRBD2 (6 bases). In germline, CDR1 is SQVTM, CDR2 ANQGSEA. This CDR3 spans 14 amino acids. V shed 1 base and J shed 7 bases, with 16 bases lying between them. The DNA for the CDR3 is TGCAGCGTTGAAGGCGCGACGGGAGTTGGGACCCAGTACTTC. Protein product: CSVEGATGVGTQYF. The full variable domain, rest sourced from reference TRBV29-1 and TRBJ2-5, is SAVISQKPSRDICQRGTSLTIQCQVDSQVTMMFWYRQQPGQSLTLIATANQGSEATYESGFVIDKFPISRPNLTFSTLTVSNMSPEDSSIYLCSVEGATGVGTQYFGPGTRLLVL.

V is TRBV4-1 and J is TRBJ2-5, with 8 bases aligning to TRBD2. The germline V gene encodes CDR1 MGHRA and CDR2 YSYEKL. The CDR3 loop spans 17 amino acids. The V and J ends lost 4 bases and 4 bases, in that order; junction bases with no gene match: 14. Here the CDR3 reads CASSPTRTSGRGETQYF. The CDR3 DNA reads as TGCGCCAGCAGCCCAACACGCACTAGCGGCCGAGGAGAGACCCAGTACTTC.

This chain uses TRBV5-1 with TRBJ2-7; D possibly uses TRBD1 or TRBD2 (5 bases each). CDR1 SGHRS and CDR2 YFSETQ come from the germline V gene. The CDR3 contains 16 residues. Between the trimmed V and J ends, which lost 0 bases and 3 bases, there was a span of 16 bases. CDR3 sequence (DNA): TGCGCCAGCAGCTTGGCCCCCCGGGGCTCTTACTACGAGCAGTACTTC. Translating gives CASSLAPRGSYYEQYF.

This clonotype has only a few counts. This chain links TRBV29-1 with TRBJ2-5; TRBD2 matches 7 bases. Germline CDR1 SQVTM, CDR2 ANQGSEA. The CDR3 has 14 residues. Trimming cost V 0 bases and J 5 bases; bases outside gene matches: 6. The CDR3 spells CSVEDFQGGETQYF. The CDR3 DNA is TGCAGCGTTGAAGACTTCCAGGGAGGGGAGACCCAGTACTTC.